The next 17 T cell receptor beta chains were all read from a single sample in a study of cytomegalovirus exposure and HLA in healthy donors. The protocol was immunoSEQ multiplex PCR, while the TCRdb copy is restricted to in-frame clones and leaves out a portion. The profile shows tens of thousands of clones, about 92% of them singletons. The material sequenced was PBMCs. These receptors originate from a man aged 18-30 years in good health and CMV-seronegative.

This clone was detected once. This rearrangement joins TRBV10-3 to TRBJ2-7; 8 bases are a match to TRBD2. The germline gives CDR1 ENHRY, CDR2 SYGVKD. The V and J ends lost 8 bases and 3 bases, in that order; junction bases with no gene match: 24. The CDR3 totals 19 residues. For the CDR3, the DNA is TGTGCCATCTTGTTACTTTCCACGGGAGGGGTCACGGAAGACTACGAGCAGTACTTC. This gives the protein CAILLLSTGGVTEDYEQYF.

This clone came up a few times. J is TRBJ1-1 and V is TRBV11-2, with a weak D call TRBD1 (5 bases). V shed 5 bases and J shed 1 base, with 8 bases lying between them. Germline CDR1 and CDR2: SGHAT and FQNNGV. The CDR3 consists of 13 residues. CDR3 nucleotide sequence: TGTGCCAGCAGCCCCAGGGCGAACACTGAAGCTTTCTTT. Protein: CASSPRANTEAFF. Variable domain in full (rest from reference TRBV11-2 and TRBJ1-1): EAGVAQSPRYKIIEKRQSVAFWCNPISGHATLYWYQQILGQGPKLLIQFQNNGVVDDSQLPKDRFSAERLKGVDSTLKIQPAKLEDSAVYLCASSPRANTEAFFGQGTRLTVV.

The V call is TRBV7-9, the J call TRBJ1-1; D is unclear. Germline assignment: CDR1 SEHNR and CDR2 FQNEAQ (reference sequence). The CDR3 sequence is 16 residues long. V shed 2 bases and J shed 8 bases, with 21 bases lying between them. For the CDR3, the DNA is TGTGCCAGCAGCTTACGGAGAAGTAGAGGTTCGGGGGAAGCTTTCTTT. Its translation: CASSLRRSRGSGEAFF. Complete variable domain (other parts from reference TRBV7-9 and TRBJ1-1): DTGVSQNPRHKITKRGQNVTFRCDPISEHNRLYWYRQTLGQGPEFLTYFQNEAQLEKSRLLSDRFSAERPKGSFSTLEIQRTEQGDSAMYLCASSLRRSRGSGEAFFGQGTRLTVV.

The rearrangement uses TRBV10-3 and TRBJ2-4, with 7 bases aligning to TRBD2. This CDR3 is built from 16 residues. The V gene end was trimmed by 0 bases and the J gene end by 0 bases; junction bases not matched to a gene: 2. The germline V gene has CDR1 ENHRY and CDR2 SYGVKD. Here the CDR3 DNA reads TGTGCCATCAGTGAGTCGGGGGGGGTAGCCAAAAACATTCAGTACTTC. Translated: CAISESGGVAKNIQYF.

The chain joins TRBV4-1 to TRBJ2-5; TRBD2 might be the D (5 bases). V was shortened by 4 bases and J by 5 bases, with 20 bases between the two germline ends. This CDR3 is 16 amino acids long. Germline CDR1 reads MGHRA; CDR2 reads YSYEKL. The CDR3 is CASSLLLGPSGETQYF. The CDR3 nucleotides are TGCGCCAGCAGCCTCCTCCTGGGTCCTTCGGGGGAGACCCAGTACTTC.

This clone was seen only once. This rearrangement joins TRBV5-5 to TRBJ2-7; the match to TRBD1 covers 7 bases. CDR3 length: 15 residues. From germline, CDR1 is SGHKS and CDR2 YYEKEE (reference sequence). With 3 bases clipped from V and 3 bases from J, the junction kept 9 bases outside the gene matches. Here the CDR3 reads CASSWDRSVRYEQYF. The CDR3, as DNA: TGTGCCAGCAGCTGGGACAGATCGGTCCGCTACGAGCAGTACTTC.

This chain links TRBV5-1 with TRBJ2-7, with a possible D match to TRBD2 (6 bases). CDR3 length equals 16 residues. Trimming took off 0 bases at V and 0 bases at J, with 13 bases between the two ends. Germline V CDR1 and CDR2: SGHRS, YFSETQ. DNA of the CDR3: TGCGCCAGCAGCTTGGAGCCTAGCGCCAACTCCTACGAGCAGTACTTC. It is translated as CASSLEPSANSYEQYF.

V gene TRBV6-4 combines with J gene TRBJ2-3; TRBD2 might be the D (6 bases). The germline V gene has CDR1 MRHNA and CDR2 SNTAGT. The CDR3 has 15 amino acids. V was cut by 4 bases and J by 2 bases, with 13 bases left in between. CDR3 in DNA: TGTGCCAGCAGTGTAGGGCGGGAAGCCACAGATACGCAGTATTTT. This encodes CASSVGREATDTQYF.

The sample holds one count of this clone. The V and J genes are TRBV2 and TRBJ2-3; D might be TRBD1 (6 bases). Germline values: CDR1 SNHLY, CDR2 FYNNEI. V was pared by 7 bases and J by 2 bases, with 13 bases between. CDR3 length: 14 residues. The CDR3 region has the DNA TGTGCCAGCACCAGACAGGAATTCACAGATACGCAGTATTTT. Amino acids: CASTRQEFTDTQYF.

CDR3 amino acids: CSVESAVRSTEAFF. Written as DNA, the CDR3 is TGCAGCGTTGAGTCAGCGGTAAGGTCCACTGAAGCTTTCTTT. The rearrangement uses TRBV29-1 and TRBJ1-1; no clear D. Trimming took off 3 bases at V and 4 bases at J, with 15 bases between the two ends. The germline V gene has CDR1 SQVTM and CDR2 ANQGSEA. This CDR3 has 14 residues.

The V call is TRBV11-3, the J call TRBJ2-1, with 8 positions matching TRBD2. Germline V CDR1 and CDR2: SGHNT, YENEEA. The CDR3 runs 12 residues. The J segment lost 15 bases and the V segment lost 4 bases, leaving 8 bases of the junction unmatched. The CDR3 nucleotides are TGTGCCAGCAGCTCAATGAAGCGGGAGTGGTTCTTC. Its translation: CASSSMKREWFF.

This chain connects TRBV6-4 to TRBJ2-3; 8 nucleotides agree with TRBD2. The CDR3 runs to 17 residues. Germline values: CDR1 MRHNA, CDR2 SNTAGT. Losses at the gene ends were 3 bases for V and 1 base for J; bases not matched to a gene: 9. The CDR3 DNA reads TGTGCCAGCAGTGAAAGGACGGGAGGGTCGGGCACAGATACGCAGTATTTT. Residues: CASSERTGGSGTDTQYF.

CDR3 protein: CAWSATGLGYTF. The DNA of the CDR3 is TGTGCCTGGAGTGCTACAGGGCTTGGCTACACCTTC. V and J are TRBV30 and TRBJ1-2; TRBD1 might be the D (6 bases). This CDR3 has 12 amino acids. V was pared by 1 base and J by 7 bases, with 10 bases between. In germline, CDR1 is GTSNPN, CDR2 SVGIG (reference sequence).

The chain links TRBV5-1 to TRBJ2-7, with D perhaps TRBD1 (7 bases). CDR3 size: 15 residues. Germline V gives CDR1 SGHRS, CDR2 YFSETQ. V shed 4 bases and J shed 2 bases, with 16 bases lying between them. The CDR3 DNA is TGCGCCAGCAGCCGGGGGACAGTGACTACCTACGAGCAGTACTTC. As protein: CASSRGTVTTYEQYF.

J is TRBJ1-1 and V is TRBV9; D is possibly TRBD1 (6 bases). Germline loops: CDR1 SGDLS, CDR2 YYNGEE. V was shortened by 4 bases and J by 7 bases, with 17 bases between the two germline ends. The CDR3 is made up of 14 amino acids. In DNA, the CDR3 is TGTGCCAGCAGCCCGACAGGAGGTGGATGTGAAGCTTTCTTT. Residues: CASSPTGGGCEAFF.

The rearrangement links TRBV6-5 to TRBJ1-2; maybe TRBD1 (5 bases). Germline V lookup: CDR1 MNHEY, CDR2 SVGAGI. The CDR3 extends over 15 amino acids. V lost 2 bases and J 4 bases, leaving 14 bases between the germline ends. CDR3 DNA sequence: TGTGCCAGCAGTTACGGCCAGGGTATAGTCTATGGCTACACCTTC. It translates to CASSYGQGIVYGYTF.

The chain couples TRBV25-1 to TRBJ1-1; a weak D match, TRBD1 (5 bases). The length of the CDR3 is 13 residues. Deletions cut 2 bases from V and 7 bases from J, with 11 bases between. Germline CDR1 is MGHDK and CDR2 is SYGVNS. Written as DNA, the CDR3 is TGTGCCAGCAGTGAACGTGGACACGTTGAAGCTTTCTTT. Amino acid sequence: CASSERGHVEAFF.